One sample yielded the 2 T cell receptor beta chains listed below, sequenced in a study of T cell responses to AZD1222 COVID-19 vaccine. The data were produced by immunoSEQ multiplex PCR, yet TCRdb's version contains in-frame clones alone and is incomplete. The sample carries around 190,000 clones, just over 85% recorded once. The sequencing used peripheral blood, collected on day 0 of AZD1222 vaccination. These receptors all stem from an adult in good health.

The genes are TRBV10-2 and TRBJ2-4; 8 positions agree with TRBD1. V lost 6 bases, J lost 8 bases, and 6 bases stayed unmatched. The germline V gene has CDR1 WSHSY and CDR2 SAAADI. CDR3 length: 13 residues. The CDR3 loop reads CASRAGTGDIQYF. The CDR3, as DNA: TGCGCCAGCAGGGCCGGGACAGGAGACATTCAGTACTTC.

V gene TRBV11-2 combines with J gene TRBJ2-3; D is possibly TRBD1 (6 bases). The length of the CDR3 is 12 residues. CDR1 is SGHAT, CDR2 FQNNGV, per germline. The germline V and J ends were trimmed by 5 bases and 6 bases, with 9 bases remaining between them. The CDR3 protein is CASSERGDTQYF. As DNA, the CDR3 is TGTGCCAGCAGCGAGAGGGGGGATACGCAGTATTTT.